A selection of T cell receptor beta chains follows, all from one sample in a study of spatial heterogeneity in lung cancer. TCRdb processed the 5' RACE reads anew with MiXCR; each CDR3 protein has one entry. The sample consists of roughly 25,000 distinct CDR3 sequences, around 4.6% of them appearing once. This specimen consisted of PBMCs, obtained at surgery. These receptors all stem from a male donor with early-stage non-small cell lung cancer. Each CDR3 is given with its conserved first and last residue. The D gene is left open where the match is weak. For some rows the clone size is stated as once, few or many, or as a class when expanded; others skip it.

length: 15; J: TRBJ1-3; size: -; V: TRBV5-4; D: TRBD1; DNA: TGTGCCAGCAGCTACAAGGGGGCGTCTGGAAACACCATATATTTT; CDR3: CASSYKGASGNTIYF
length: 16; J: TRBJ1-6; size: many; V: TRBV12-3/TRBV12-4; D: -; DNA: TGTGCCAGCAGTCCCCAGGACCTAGCCGCGGGGACACCCCTCCACTTT; CDR3: CASSPQDLAAGTPLHF
length: 13; J: TRBJ2-7; size: -; V: TRBV20-1; D: -; DNA: TGCAGTGCTACTAGGGAGAGCTCCTACGAGCAGTACTTC; CDR3: CSATRESSYEQYF
length: 14; J: TRBJ2-3; size: many; V: TRBV5-1; D: -; DNA: TGCGCCAGCAGCTCAGGGGTACAGGCAGATACGCAGTATTTT; CDR3: CASSSGVQADTQYF
length: 18; J: TRBJ1-1; size: many; V: TRBV6-5; D: -; DNA: TGTGCCAGCAGTTACGCCAGCCCCGGGGGCGATCTGAACACTGAAGCTTTCTTT; CDR3: CASSYASPGGDLNTEAFF
length: 13; J: TRBJ1-1; size: many; V: TRBV11-2; D: -; DNA: TGTGCCAGCAGCTTAAGTACGGGCACTGAAGCTTTCTTT; CDR3: CASSLSTGTEAFF
length: 17; J: TRBJ2-2; size: many; V: TRBV2; D: -; DNA: TGTGCCAGCAGTGAGCTGCTGGGGGCAGACGTAGGCGGGGAGCTGTTTTTT; CDR3: CASSELLGADVGGELFF
length: 17; J: TRBJ2-5; size: many; V: TRBV5-1; D: TRBD2; DNA: TGCGCCAGCAGCTCTCTAGCGGGGGGGCTATTCCAAGAGACCCAGTACTTC; CDR3: CASSSLAGGLFQETQYF
length: 14; J: TRBJ2-5; size: many; V: TRBV7-2; D: TRBD2; DNA: TGTGCCAGCAGTTCGACTAGCTCGCGAGAGACCCAGTACTTC; CDR3: CASSSTSSRETQYF
length: 15; J: TRBJ2-1; size: many; V: TRBV6-4; D: TRBD1; DNA: TGTGCCAGCAGCCCGACAGGGGTGGCCTACAATGAGCAGTTCTTC; CDR3: CASSPTGVAYNEQFF
length: 15; J: TRBJ2-7; size: medium-sized; V: TRBV6-6; D: -; DNA: TGTGCCAGCAGTTACTCACCTCGTGGAGAGAACGAGCAGTACTTC; CDR3: CASSYSPRGENEQYF
length: 12; J: TRBJ2-7; size: many; V: TRBV6-2/TRBV6-3; D: -; DNA: TGTGCCAGCGGCGGGCATACCTACGAGCAGTACTTC; CDR3: CASGGHTYEQYF
length: 14; J: TRBJ2-7; size: many; V: TRBV12-3/TRBV12-4; D: -; DNA: TGTGCCAGCAGCCCCTCAGGGGCCTCCTACGAGCAGTACTTC; CDR3: CASSPSGASYEQYF
length: 16; J: TRBJ2-7; size: many; V: TRBV18; D: TRBD2; DNA: TGTGCCAGCTCACCACGGGACTACGCTAGCTCCTACGAGCAGTACTTC; CDR3: CASSPRDYASSYEQYF
length: 15; J: TRBJ2-2; size: many; V: TRBV15; D: -; DNA: TGTGCCACCAGCAGAGATCTGGACGCCGCCGGGGAGCTGTTTTTT; CDR3: CATSRDLDAAGELFF
length: 19; J: TRBJ2-6; size: many; V: TRBV2; D: TRBD2; DNA: TGTGCCAGCAGGAGACTAGCGGGAGGGCCTTCCTCTGGGGCCAACGTCCTGACTTTC; CDR3: CASRRLAGGPSSGANVLTF
length: 14; J: TRBJ1-4; size: many; V: TRBV6-6; D: TRBD1; DNA: TGTGCCAGCGTCGCCGGGACAGCAAATGAAAAACTGTTTTTT; CDR3: CASVAGTANEKLFF
length: 13; J: TRBJ1-1; size: many; V: TRBV12-3/TRBV12-4; D: -; DNA: TGTGCCAGCACTATAGTCCAGAACACTGAAGCTTTCTTT; CDR3: CASTIVQNTEAFF
length: 12; J: TRBJ1-1; size: many; V: TRBV12-3/TRBV12-4; D: -; DNA: TGTGCCAGCAGTTTTCGGAGCACTGAAGCTTTCTTT; CDR3: CASSFRSTEAFF
length: 16; J: TRBJ1-2; size: many; V: TRBV15; D: TRBD1; DNA: TGTGCCACCAGCAGAGCGGGACAGGGTAGGGAAAATGGCTACACCTTC; CDR3: CATSRAGQGRENGYTF
length: 15; J: TRBJ1-6; size: many; V: TRBV7-2; D: -; DNA: TGTGCCAGCGGAAGGGGGGGCTTCTATAATTCACCCCTCCACTTT; CDR3: CASGRGGFYNSPLHF
length: 15; J: TRBJ2-3; size: many; V: TRBV12-3/TRBV12-4; D: TRBD2; DNA: TGTGCCAGCAGTTTGGGACTACTTGGCACAGATACGCAGTATTTT; CDR3: CASSLGLLGTDTQYF
length: 16; J: TRBJ2-4; size: many; V: TRBV5-1; D: TRBD2; DNA: TGCGCCAGCAGCTTGGGGGGACTAGCGCCCAAAAACATTCAGTACTTC; CDR3: CASSLGGLAPKNIQYF
length: 15; J: TRBJ2-5; size: many; V: TRBV27; D: -; DNA: TGTGCCAGCGCACGAGGGACGTACAAGATGGGGACCCAGTACTTC; CDR3: CASARGTYKMGTQYF
length: 15; J: TRBJ1-5; size: many; V: TRBV12-3/TRBV12-4; D: -; DNA: TGTGCCAGCTCGAAAGGGGGATGGCTGCATCAGCCCCAGCATTTT; CDR3: CASSKGGWLHQPQHF
length: 16; J: TRBJ1-1; size: many; V: TRBV5-1; D: TRBD1; DNA: TGCGCCAGCAGCTCTAACAGGGGGATCGGGAACACTGAAGCTTTCTTT; CDR3: CASSSNRGIGNTEAFF
length: 14; J: TRBJ2-3; size: many; V: TRBV28; D: -; DNA: TGTGCCAGCAGTTCCTTAATTAGCACAGATACGCAGTATTTT; CDR3: CASSSLISTDTQYF
length: 14; J: TRBJ2-7; size: many; V: TRBV5-1; D: TRBD1; DNA: TGCGCCAGCGCCCCACAGGGGTCGGGGTACGAGCAGTACTTC; CDR3: CASAPQGSGYEQYF
length: 15; J: TRBJ2-7; size: medium-sized; V: TRBV4-2; D: TRBD1; DNA: TGTGCCAGCAGCCCTAGGACAGGGGGTGTATACGAGCAGTACTTC; CDR3: CASSPRTGGVYEQYF
length: 17; J: TRBJ2-3; size: many; V: TRBV25-1; D: -; DNA: TGTGCCAGCAGCAGCTATGGCAGGGCCGACCTTCCAGATACGCAGTATTTT; CDR3: CASSSYGRADLPDTQYF
length: 13; J: TRBJ1-2; size: few; V: TRBV6-1; D: -; DNA: TGTGCCAGCAGTGAGATGAACAGGCTCGGCTACACCTTC; CDR3: CASSEMNRLGYTF
length: 14; J: TRBJ2-1; size: many; V: TRBV3-1; D: TRBD1; DNA: TGTGCCAGCTCTGGGACAGGGCCCTACAATGAGCAGTTCTTC; CDR3: CASSGTGPYNEQFF
length: 15; J: TRBJ1-4; size: medium-sized; V: TRBV5-1; D: -; DNA: TGCGCCAGCAGCTTGGCCGGAAAGGGTAATGAAAAACTGTTTTTT; CDR3: CASSLAGKGNEKLFF
length: 15; J: TRBJ2-1; size: many; V: TRBV7-3; D: -; DNA: TGTGCCAGCAGCTTGGGCGAGGGGCGGTACAATGAGCAGTTCTTC; CDR3: CASSLGEGRYNEQFF
length: 16; J: TRBJ2-3; size: -; V: TRBV15; D: -; DNA: TGTGCCACCAGCAGATCCCGGACAGCTAGCACAGATACGCAGTATTTT; CDR3: CATSRSRTASTDTQYF
length: 13; J: TRBJ1-2; size: many; V: TRBV28; D: -; DNA: TGTGCCAGCAGAATACCGGTTGGCGATGGCTACACCTTC; CDR3: CASRIPVGDGYTF
length: 15; J: TRBJ2-7; size: many; V: TRBV13; D: TRBD2; DNA: TGTGCCAGCAGCTTAGGCCGGACTAGCAACTACGAGCAGTACTTC; CDR3: CASSLGRTSNYEQYF